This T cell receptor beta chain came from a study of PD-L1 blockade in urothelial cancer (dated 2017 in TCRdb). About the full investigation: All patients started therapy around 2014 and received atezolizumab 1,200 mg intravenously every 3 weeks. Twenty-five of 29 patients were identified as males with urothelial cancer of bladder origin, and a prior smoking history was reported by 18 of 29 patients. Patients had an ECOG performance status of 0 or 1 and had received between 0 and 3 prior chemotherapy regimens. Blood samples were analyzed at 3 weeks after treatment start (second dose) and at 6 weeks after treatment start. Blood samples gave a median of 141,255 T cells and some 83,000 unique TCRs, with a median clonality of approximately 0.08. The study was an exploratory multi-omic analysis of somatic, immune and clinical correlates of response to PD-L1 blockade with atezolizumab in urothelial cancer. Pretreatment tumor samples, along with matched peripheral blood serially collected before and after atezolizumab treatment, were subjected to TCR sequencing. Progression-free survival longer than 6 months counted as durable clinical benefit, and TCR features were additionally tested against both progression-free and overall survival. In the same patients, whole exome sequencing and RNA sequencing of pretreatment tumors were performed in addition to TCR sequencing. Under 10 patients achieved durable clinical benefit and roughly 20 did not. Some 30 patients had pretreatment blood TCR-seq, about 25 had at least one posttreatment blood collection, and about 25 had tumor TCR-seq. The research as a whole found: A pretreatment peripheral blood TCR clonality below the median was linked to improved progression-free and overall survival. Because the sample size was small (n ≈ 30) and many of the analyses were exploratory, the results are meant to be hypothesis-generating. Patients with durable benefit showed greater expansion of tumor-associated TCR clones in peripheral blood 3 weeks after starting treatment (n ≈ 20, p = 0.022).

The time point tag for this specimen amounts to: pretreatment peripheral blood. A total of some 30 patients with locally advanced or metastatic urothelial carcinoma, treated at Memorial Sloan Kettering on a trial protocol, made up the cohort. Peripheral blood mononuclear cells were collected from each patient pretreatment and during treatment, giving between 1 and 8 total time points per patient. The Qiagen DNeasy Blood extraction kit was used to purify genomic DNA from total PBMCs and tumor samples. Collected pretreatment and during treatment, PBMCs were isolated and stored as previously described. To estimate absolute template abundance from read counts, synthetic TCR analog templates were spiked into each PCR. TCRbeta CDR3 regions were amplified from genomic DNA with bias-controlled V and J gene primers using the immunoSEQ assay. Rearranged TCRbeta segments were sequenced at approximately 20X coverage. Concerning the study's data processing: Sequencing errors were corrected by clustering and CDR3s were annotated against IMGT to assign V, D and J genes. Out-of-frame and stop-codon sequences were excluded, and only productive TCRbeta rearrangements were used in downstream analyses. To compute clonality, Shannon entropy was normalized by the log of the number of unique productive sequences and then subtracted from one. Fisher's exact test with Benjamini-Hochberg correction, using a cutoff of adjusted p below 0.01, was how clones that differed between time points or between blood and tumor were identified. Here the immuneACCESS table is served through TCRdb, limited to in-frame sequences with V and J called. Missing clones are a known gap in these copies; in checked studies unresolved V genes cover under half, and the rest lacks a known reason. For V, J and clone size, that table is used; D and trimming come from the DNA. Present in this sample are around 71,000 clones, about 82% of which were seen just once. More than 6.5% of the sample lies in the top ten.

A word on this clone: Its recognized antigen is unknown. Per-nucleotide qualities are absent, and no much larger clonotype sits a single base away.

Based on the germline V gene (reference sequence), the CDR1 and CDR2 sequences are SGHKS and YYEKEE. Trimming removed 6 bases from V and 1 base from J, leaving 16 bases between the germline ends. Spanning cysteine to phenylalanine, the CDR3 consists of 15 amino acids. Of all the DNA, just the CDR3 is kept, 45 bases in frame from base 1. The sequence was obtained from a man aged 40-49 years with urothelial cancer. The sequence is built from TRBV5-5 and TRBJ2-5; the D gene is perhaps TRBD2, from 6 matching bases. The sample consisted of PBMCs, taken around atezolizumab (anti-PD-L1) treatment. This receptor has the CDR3 CASISLRGSQETQYF. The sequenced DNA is TGTGCCAGCATTTCCTTACGGGGGAGCCAAGAGACCCAGTACTTC.